Listed below are T cell receptor beta chains from one sample, sequenced in a study of CD8 T cells in ankylosing spondylitis. TCRdb reprocessed the 5' RACE reads via MiXCR and lists one record per CDR3 protein. The table records over 600,000 distinct CDR3 sequences, 19% of them present only once. The material sequenced was blood, either unsorted or a sorted T cell fraction (not recorded which). The receptor set was obtained from a male donor with ankylosing spondylitis. Each CDR3 is given without its conserved first and last residue. The order of the fields is CDR3 protein, J gene, V gene.

cdr3_aa: ASSYWPGGGELF; j_call: TRBJ2-2; v_call: TRBV6-5
cdr3_aa: ASSWDSIWDYEQY; j_call: TRBJ2-7; v_call: TRBV6-2/TRBV6-3
cdr3_aa: ASSLEQGSAQY; j_call: TRBJ2-5; v_call: TRBV11-2
cdr3_aa: ASSPSGVTGGELF; j_call: TRBJ2-2; v_call: TRBV7-3
cdr3_aa: SARTSGYTGELF; j_call: TRBJ2-2; v_call: TRBV29-1
cdr3_aa: ASYPGGENTGELF; j_call: TRBJ2-2; v_call: TRBV11-2
cdr3_aa: ASSQDDGFENFYYEQY; j_call: TRBJ2-7; v_call: TRBV3-1
cdr3_aa: ASSLASGITNTGELF; j_call: TRBJ2-2; v_call: TRBV5-1
cdr3_aa: ASSLLRGQETQY; j_call: TRBJ2-5; v_call: TRBV11-3
cdr3_aa: ASSLTSGRRETQY; j_call: TRBJ2-5; v_call: TRBV5-5
cdr3_aa: ASSQTGTSGALVGF; j_call: TRBJ2-1; v_call: TRBV5-1
cdr3_aa: ASSISWTGKKAGELF; j_call: TRBJ2-2; v_call: TRBV5-1
cdr3_aa: ASSSIPTRGSYNEQF; j_call: TRBJ2-1; v_call: TRBV7-2
cdr3_aa: ASSSHPWESSYNEQF; j_call: TRBJ2-1; v_call: TRBV28
cdr3_aa: ASSLWGGNQPQH; j_call: TRBJ1-5; v_call: TRBV5-1
cdr3_aa: ASSPEGASNTEAF; j_call: TRBJ1-1; v_call: TRBV5-1
cdr3_aa: ATSPRTGSNEQY; j_call: TRBJ2-7; v_call: TRBV15
cdr3_aa: SARKGTYEQY; j_call: TRBJ2-7; v_call: TRBV20-1
cdr3_aa: SAISRGSYEQY; j_call: TRBJ2-7; v_call: TRBV20-1
cdr3_aa: ASSLSYRGLDGYT; j_call: TRBJ1-2; v_call: TRBV28
cdr3_aa: ASSGGLTNTGELF; j_call: TRBJ2-2; v_call: TRBV7-8
cdr3_aa: SASTGAETQY; j_call: TRBJ2-5; v_call: TRBV20-1
cdr3_aa: SAPVPTADYGYT; j_call: TRBJ1-2; v_call: TRBV20-1
cdr3_aa: ASSLRTGRGAGELF; j_call: TRBJ2-2; v_call: TRBV12-3/TRBV12-4
cdr3_aa: ASSLVGFGDEQF; j_call: TRBJ2-1; v_call: TRBV7-2
cdr3_aa: ASSEPPGDTQY; j_call: TRBJ2-3; v_call: TRBV2
cdr3_aa: ASNRAPGETQY; j_call: TRBJ2-5; v_call: TRBV12-3/TRBV12-4
cdr3_aa: ASSPSTSPSGANVLT; j_call: TRBJ2-6; v_call: TRBV3-1
cdr3_aa: ASSPRGQAYNQPQH; j_call: TRBJ1-5; v_call: TRBV7-2
cdr3_aa: ASSSGTTNQPQH; j_call: TRBJ1-5; v_call: TRBV5-8
cdr3_aa: ASSLNQPQH; j_call: TRBJ1-5; v_call: TRBV12-3/TRBV12-4